The 26 T cell receptor beta chains in this list originate from one sample, sequenced in a study of T cell responses to AZD1222 COVID-19 vaccine. TCRdb's copy holds only in-frame clones and misses some; the assay was immunoSEQ multiplex PCR. The data show roughly 91,000 clones, about 90% seen once. The sample was peripheral blood, taken on day 0 of AZD1222 vaccination. Source of these receptors: an adult in good health.

The rearrangement links TRBV6-5 to TRBJ2-3; D call uncertain. CDR3 length equals 14 residues. V lost 6 bases, J lost 0 bases, and 10 bases lay in between. Germline values: CDR1 MNHEY, CDR2 SVGAGI. The CDR3 DNA reads TGTGCCAGCAGACTCGAGAGAAGCACAGATACGCAGTATTTT. This codes for CASRLERSTDTQYF.

The chain links TRBV7-2 to TRBJ2-7; D is perhaps TRBD2 (5 bases). The CDR3 sequence is 14 residues long. V lost 1 base and J lost 4, with 11 bases in between. Germline V CDR1 and CDR2: SGHTA, FQGNSA. CDR3 region: CASSLEADNYEQYF. CDR3 DNA sequence: TGTGCCAGCAGCTTAGAAGCGGATAATTACGAGCAGTACTTC. Looking up the rest from reference TRBV7-2 and TRBJ2-7 gives the full variable domain: GAGVSQSPSNKVTEKGKDVELRCDPISGHTALYWYRQSLGQGLEFLIYFQGNSAPDKSGLPSDRFSAERTGGSVSTLTIQRTQQEDSAVYLCASSLEADNYEQYFGPGTRLTVT.

This clone has just one count. The rearrangement joins TRBV7-9 to TRBJ1-2; 10 bases are shared with TRBD1. After removal of 5 bases from V and 8 bases from J, the junction contained 11 bases not matched to a gene. The length of the CDR3 is 15 residues. The V gene's germline CDR1 is SEHNR and CDR2 FQNEAQ (reference sequence). The CDR3, as DNA: TGTGCCAGCAGCCCCCGGGACAGGGGAATACGGGGCTACACCTTC. Its protein is CASSPRDRGIRGYTF.

V gene TRBV3-1 (or the pseudogene TRBV3-2) combines with J gene TRBJ2-3; a possible D gene is TRBD2 (6 bases). The germline V gene has CDR1 LGHDT and CDR2 YNNKEL (reference sequence). The CDR3 runs 15 residues. V shed 4 bases and J shed 3 bases, with 14 bases lying between them. The CDR3 nucleotides read TGTGCCAGCAGCCCTAGGCGGGGACGAACAGATACGCAGTATTTT. Translating gives CASSPRRGRTDTQYF.

This rearrangement joins TRBV5-1 to TRBJ2-1; D perhaps matches TRBD2 (7 bases). The CDR3 is 16 amino acids. Germline V gene lookup returns CDR1 SGHRS and CDR2 YFSETQ. With 0 bases removed from V and 0 bases from J, the gap between germline ends came to 10 bases. The CDR3 DNA follows: TGCGCCAGCAGCTTGGAGGGGGGGTACTCCTACAATGAGCAGTTCTTC. As protein: CASSLEGGYSYNEQFF.

The chain combines TRBV6-1 with TRBJ2-5, with D perhaps matching TRBD1 (6 bases). Germline lookup yields CDR1 MNHNS and CDR2 SASEGT. The V end lost 0 bases, the J end lost 4 bases, and 15 bases lay between the germline ends. This CDR3 contains 16 residues. The DNA of the CDR3 is TGTGCCAGCAGTGAAGCGGGCAGGGGTAGTTTAGAGACCCAGTACTTC. Its protein is CASSEAGRGSLETQYF.

Comment on this clone: At the DNA level, this CDR3 is encoded by other sequences in the same sample as well. The chain is built from TRBV7-2 and TRBJ1-6; unclear D gene. The germline CDR1 and CDR2 sequences are SGHTA and FQGNSA. V lost 1 base, J lost 10 bases, and 17 bases lay in between. The CDR3 sequence is 16 residues long. This CDR3 is CASSLVSVAGTSPLHF. The DNA of the CDR3 is TGTGCCAGCAGCTTAGTTTCTGTGGCAGGTACATCACCCCTCCACTTT.

This clone was seen just once. The rearrangement uses TRBV29-1 and TRBJ2-1; no definite D call. V shed 4 bases and J shed 5 bases, with 12 bases lying between them. This CDR3 has 13 residues. The V gene's germline CDR1 is SQVTM and CDR2 ANQGSEA. The DNA for the CDR3 is TGCAGCGTTGTGCCTCCACCTCACAATGAGCAGTTCTTC. Its protein is CSVVPPPHNEQFF.

This sequence joins TRBV4-2 and TRBJ2-4; a possible D gene is TRBD2 (6 bases). The germline V gene has CDR1 LGHNA and CDR2 YNFKEQ. The CDR3 sequence is 19 residues long. The V gene lost 1 base and the J gene lost 0 bases, with 19 bases spanning the gap. CDR3 sequence reads: CASSQGGSRGGIAKNIQYF. For the CDR3, the DNA is TGTGCCAGCAGCCAAGGGGGGTCGCGGGGCGGGATAGCCAAAAACATTCAGTACTTC.

This chain uses TRBV28 with TRBJ2-2; no clear D. From germline, CDR1 is MDHEN and CDR2 SYDVKM. This CDR3 comprises 14 residues. V was shortened by 3 bases and J by 3 bases, with 8 bases between the two germline ends. CDR3 nucleotides: TGTGCCAGCAGTTTCCGACGGGACACCGGGGAGCTGTTTTTT. This sequence encodes CASSFRRDTGELFF.

The chain employs TRBV19 and TRBJ1-2, with D possibly matching TRBD1 (6 bases). The CDR3 is made up of 14 amino acids. CDR1 is LNHDA, CDR2 SQIVND, per germline (reference sequence). Trimming removed 3 bases at V and 5 bases at J, with 13 bases between. CDR3 residues: CASSIYQGQYGYTF. The CDR3 DNA follows: TGTGCCAGTAGTATCTATCAGGGGCAATATGGCTACACCTTC.

The rearrangement links TRBV4-3 to TRBJ1-4; unclear D gene. Trimming took off 0 bases at V and 8 bases at J, with 10 bases between the two ends. The CDR3 consists of 14 residues. CDR1 LGHNA and CDR2 YSLEER come from the germline V gene. In DNA form, the CDR3 reads TGCGCCAGCAGCCAAGACCGGAGAGAGGAAAAACTGTTTTTT. Its protein is CASSQDRREEKLFF.

In this sample, this clone turned up once. The chain links TRBV20-1 to TRBJ2-3; 9 nucleotides line up with TRBD1. Germline CDR1 and CDR2: DFQATT and SNEGSKA (reference sequence). Trimming at V came to 3 bases and at J to 12 bases, leaving 22 bases not matched to a gene. The CDR3 consists of 17 residues. The CDR3 DNA is TGCAGTGCTAGTCGTCCTCCGCGGGACAGGGCCACGCCTATTCAGTATTTT. This codes for CSASRPPRDRATPIQYF.

The V gene is TRBV2, the J gene TRBJ1-6; D is unclear. Germline CDR1 is SNHLY and CDR2 is FYNNEI. V shed 1 base and J shed 6 bases, with 7 bases lying between them. This CDR3 region has 14 residues. CDR3 amino acids: CASSEGTSNSPLHF. The DNA of the CDR3 is TGTGCCAGCAGTGAAGGGACCTCTAATTCACCCCTCCACTTT.

CDR3: CASSYSWGVATEAFF. DNA of the CDR3: TGTGCCAGCAGTTACTCATGGGGTGTAGCCACTGAAGCTTTCTTT. This rearrangement joins TRBV6-5 to TRBJ1-1; D unclear. Looked up from germline, CDR1 is MNHEY and CDR2 is SVGAGI. The CDR3 runs 15 residues. V was shortened by 0 bases and J by 4 bases, with 12 bases between the two germline ends.

The genes are TRBV7-9 and TRBJ1-1, with no clear D. The CDR3 runs 13 residues. Trimming stripped 3 bases from V and 1 base from J, with 6 bases between. Germline V gene lookup returns CDR1 SEHNR and CDR2 FQNEAQ (reference sequence). The CDR3 is CASSFRTNTEAFF. In DNA form, the CDR3 reads TGTGCCAGCAGCTTCAGGACGAACACTGAAGCTTTCTTT.

The chain recombines TRBV7-3 with TRBJ2-3; D possibly corresponds to TRBD1 (6 bases). Germline lookup yields CDR1 SGHTA and CDR2 FQGTGA. Trimming pared 5 bases from V and 0 bases from J, leaving 12 bases between. The CDR3 has 15 amino acids. The CDR3 nucleotides read TGTGCCAGCAGCCCGGACAGCCGTAGCACAGATACGCAGTATTTT. This sequence encodes CASSPDSRSTDTQYF.

In the case of this clone: One junction end disagrees with the germline gene, perhaps due to a read error. This chain joins TRBV5-1 and TRBJ2-3; 9 nucleotides line up with TRBD2. This CDR3 region has 16 residues. Germline V gene data show CDR1 as SGHRS and CDR2 as YFSETQ. The CDR3 sequence: CASSLGSGSVADTQYF. The CDR3 coding sequence is TGTGCCAGCAGCTTGGGTAGCGGGAGTGTGGCAGATACGCAGTATTTT.

The genes are TRBV2 and TRBJ1-1; possibly TRBD1 for D (5 bases). Looked up from germline, CDR1 is SNHLY and CDR2 is FYNNEI. Trimming pared 3 bases from V and 9 bases from J, leaving 17 bases between. The CDR3 sequence is 14 residues long. The CDR3 loop is CASSEGVGQGKAFF. The CDR3 DNA follows: TGTGCCAGCAGTGAGGGAGTAGGTCAGGGAAAAGCTTTCTTT.

This chain connects TRBV7-9 to TRBJ1-1, with unresolved D. The CDR3 runs 12 residues. The V gene lost 7 bases and the J gene lost 4 bases, with 10 bases spanning the gap. Germline V gene sequence: CDR1 SEHNR, CDR2 FQNEAQ (reference sequence). The CDR3 DNA follows: TGTGCCAGCAATCTTGGGGTCACTGAAGCTTTCTTT. This gives the protein CASNLGVTEAFF.

This chain links TRBV30 with TRBJ1-5; TRBD1 aligns across 11 bases. Germline V lookup: CDR1 GTSNPN, CDR2 SVGIG (reference sequence). This CDR3 has 13 amino acids. Trimming removed 5 bases from V and 4 bases from J; junction bases left unmatched: 1. CDR3 bases: TGTGCCTGGGGACAGGGGGCGAATCAGCCCCAGCATTTT. Protein sequence: CAWGQGANQPQHF.

The chain carries TRBV27 and TRBJ1-6, with 7 bases fitting TRBD1. CDR1 is MNHEY and CDR2 is SMNVEV in the germline V gene (reference sequence). J lost 7 bases, V lost 5 bases, and 8 bases had no gene match. This CDR3 spans 15 amino acids. The CDR3 loop is CASSIQGLKNSPLHF. The CDR3 DNA reads as TGTGCCAGCAGTATACAGGGGTTAAAGAATTCACCCCTCCACTTT.

This clone was counted between two and nine times. This chain connects TRBV3-1 (or the pseudogene TRBV3-2) to TRBJ2-7; D assignment may be TRBD1 or TRBD2 (5 bases each). This CDR3 is 13 amino acids long. V lost 6 bases to trimming and J lost 4 bases, with 13 bases between them. CDR1 is LGHDT, CDR2 YNNKEL, per germline (reference sequence). The CDR3 sequence is CASSRDRWYEQYF. For the CDR3, the DNA is TGTGCCAGCAGTCGGGACCGTTGGTACGAGCAGTACTTC.

The V gene is TRBV7-2, the J gene TRBJ1-3, with D unclear. The V end was cut by 4 bases, the J end by 0 bases, with 13 bases between. The CDR3 sequence is 16 residues long. Germline loops: CDR1 SGHTA, CDR2 FQGNSA. For the CDR3, the DNA is TGTGCCAGCAGCTCCGAAGGGCCAGGCTCTGGAAACACCATATATTTT. Its translation: CASSSEGPGSGNTIYF.

The chain combines TRBV27 with TRBJ1-6; 7 nucleotides align to TRBD1. This CDR3 contains 14 residues. The germline V gene encodes CDR1 MNHEY and CDR2 SMNVEV (reference sequence). V was pared by 8 bases and J by 3 bases, with 4 bases of the junction left unmatched. CDR3: CASSNRGYNSPLHF. The CDR3 nucleotides are TGTGCCAGCTCTAACAGGGGCTATAATTCACCCCTCCACTTT.

As DNA, the CDR3 is TGTGCCAGCAGTTACCCGCCCTCAGGGGAGAGGTTCAAGCAGACCCAGTACTTC. Its protein product is CASSYPPSGERFKQTQYF. V gene TRBV6-2 or TRBV6-3 combines with J gene TRBJ2-5; maybe TRBD1 (6 bases). Trimming took off 2 bases at V and 6 bases at J, with 25 bases between the two ends. The CDR3 has 18 residues. Germline V gene data show CDR1 as MNHEY and CDR2 as SVGEGT.